This TCR beta chain stems from a study of response to subunit inactivated influenza vaccine. Points from the study as a whole: Authors proposed each seasonal influenza vaccination draws in few new T cells.

This clonotype came up a few times. The antigen is not known. A single record per CDR3 protein comes from TCRdb applying MiXCR to the RT-PCR reads. The data show more than 700,000 distinct CDR3 sequences, around 21% seen once. After removal of 6 bases from V and 2 bases from J, the junction contained 6 bases not matched to a gene. The CDR3 consists of 15 residues. Germline loops: CDR1 SGHTA, CDR2 FQGNSA. The chain has TRBV7-2 and TRBJ2-3; 9 bases fit TRBD1. The receptor was derived from a man aged 50 or older who received an inactivated influenza vaccine. Source: PBMCs from blood, taken approximately 5 days after vaccination. The CDR3 spells CASRPGTGNTDTQYF. In DNA, the CDR3 is TGTGCCAGCAGACCCGGGACAGGGAACACAGATACGCAGTATTTT.